These 18 T cell receptor beta chains share one sample of origin, sequenced in a study of T-cell memory formation after mild COVID-19. MiXCR, run by TCRdb on the 5' RACE reads, gives a single entry per CDR3 protein. The repertoire holds a few hundred thousand distinct CDR3 sequences, with around a sixth as singletons. The sequencing sample was made of PBMCs or a T cell subset sorted from them (not recorded which). The receptors stem from a man aged 18 to 30 who had mild COVID-19 (a few samples of this study predate the infection). Cell type and time point are not known.

This clonotype appeared a few times. The chain recombines TRBV28 with TRBJ1-5; the D gene is possibly TRBD1 (6 bases). The CDR3 is 14 amino acids. V was pared by 5 bases and J by 4 bases, with 12 bases between. Germline V gene sequence: CDR1 MDHEN, CDR2 SYDVKM. CDR3 sequence: CASSPTGLNQPQHF. The CDR3 DNA reads as TGTGCCAGCAGTCCTACAGGGTTGAATCAGCCCCAGCATTTT.

This clonotype was counted at least ten times. This chain uses TRBV2 with TRBJ2-1, with D possibly being TRBD1 or TRBD2 (6 bases each). This CDR3 region has 13 residues. Germline V gene lookup returns CDR1 SNHLY and CDR2 FYNNEI. V was trimmed by 6 bases and J by 3 bases, leaving 9 bases between them. DNA for the CDR3: TGTGCCAGCAGGGAGGGGGACTACAATGAGCAGTTCTTC. Translating it yields CASREGDYNEQFF.

This clonotype came up many times. The chain has TRBV5-1 and TRBJ2-7; D gene ambiguous. Germline values: CDR1 SGHRS, CDR2 YFSETQ. Between the trimmed V and J ends, which lost 0 bases and 1 base, there was a span of 14 bases. CDR3 length: 16 amino acids. For the CDR3, the DNA is TGCGCCAGCAGCTTGGCCCCCGGCCAAATATCCTACGAGCAGTACTTC. This sequence encodes CASSLAPGQISYEQYF.

This clonotype was seen a few times. This chain uses TRBV7-8 with TRBJ1-1; D not resolved. The CDR3 runs 13 residues. Germline loops: CDR1 SGHVS, CDR2 FQNEAQ. Trimming shortened V by 5 bases and J by 6 bases, and 13 bases separated the two germline ends. CDR3 region: CASSNWGRAEAFF. As DNA, the CDR3 is TGTGCCAGCAGCAACTGGGGTCGCGCTGAAGCTTTCTTT.

This clonotype showed up many times. The chain carries TRBV6-5 and TRBJ1-6; unclear D gene. CDR1 and CDR2 (germline): MNHEY, SVGAGI. The CDR3 is 14 amino acids. V was clipped by 7 bases and J by 5 bases, with 12 bases between them. The CDR3 DNA reads TGTGCCAGCACTCGAGGGCCCCATAATTCACCCCTCCACTTT. Translating gives CASTRGPHNSPLHF.

This clonotype was counted between two and nine times. The rearrangement uses TRBV11-3 and TRBJ2-5; TRBD2 aligns across 10 bases. The CDR3 consists of 16 residues. Germline V CDR1 and CDR2: SGHNT, YENEEA. The ends lost 1 base at V and 5 bases at J; junction bases unmatched: 7. The CDR3 sequence: CASSLGAGGPGETQYF. CDR3 in DNA: TGTGCCAGCAGCTTAGGAGCGGGGGGGCCCGGGGAGACCCAGTACTTC.

The genes are TRBV6-2 or TRBV6-3 and TRBJ2-7; TRBD1 matches 9 bases. Germline assignment: CDR1 MNHEY and CDR2 SVGEGT. This CDR3 spans 16 amino acids. V lost 0 bases and J lost 3; bases outside the gene matches: 6. For the CDR3, the DNA is TGTGCCAGCAGTTACTCGACCGGACAGGGGTTCTACGAGCAGTACTTC. Translating gives CASSYSTGQGFYEQYF.

This clonotype appeared a few times. The chain carries TRBV25-1 and TRBJ2-5; maybe TRBD2 (5 bases). V shed 2 bases and J shed 5 bases, with 12 bases lying between them. CDR3 length: 14 amino acids. Per the germline V gene, CDR1 is MGHDK and CDR2 is SYGVNS. Here the CDR3 reads CASSEAGGHETQYF. CDR3 coding DNA: TGTGCCAGCAGTGAAGCTGGAGGCCACGAGACCCAGTACTTC.

The gene calls are TRBV6-2 or TRBV6-3 and TRBJ1-2, with 10 positions matching TRBD1. V shed 6 bases and J 7 bases; nucleotides not matched to a gene: 11. The CDR3 is made up of 15 amino acids. Germline-derived CDR1 and CDR2 are MNHEY and SVGEGT. The CDR3 DNA follows: TGTGCCAGCAGAGACTGGACAGGGGGTTTCGGTGGCTACACCTTC. Translation gives CASRDWTGGFGGYTF.

This clonotype was seen only a few times. The rearrangement uses TRBV4-1 and TRBJ2-1, with TRBD2 matching over 11 bases. CDR3 size: 19 residues. The V gene end was trimmed by 4 bases and the J gene end by 2 bases; junction bases not matched to a gene: 13. Germline values: CDR1 MGHRA, CDR2 YSYEKL. The CDR3 DNA follows: TGCGCCAGCAGCCTAATTCGACTAGCGGGGAAACGGACCTACAATGAGCAGTTCTTC. This encodes CASSLIRLAGKRTYNEQFF.

V usage is TRBV28 and J usage is TRBJ2-4; D possibly corresponds to TRBD1 (6 bases). Per the germline V gene, CDR1 is MDHEN and CDR2 is SYDVKM. CDR3 length equals 13 residues. Trimming shortened V by 5 bases and J by 9 bases, and 14 bases separated the two germline ends. This CDR3 reads CASSRDTGGIQYF. CDR3 DNA: TGTGCCAGCAGTCGGGACACAGGTGGCATTCAGTACTTC.

This rearrangement joins TRBV29-1 to TRBJ2-5; D ambiguous. Trimming removed 2 bases at V and 5 bases at J, with 18 bases between. CDR3 length equals 15 residues. CDR1 and CDR2 from the germline V gene are SQVTM and ANQGSEA. The DNA for the CDR3 is TGCAGCGTTGAATGGGCAATTCTTCCAAGGGAGACCCAGTACTTC. Translating it yields CSVEWAILPRETQYF.

This clonotype was found a few times. The chain carries TRBV5-1 and TRBJ1-2; 9 positions agree with TRBD1. Per germline, CDR1 SGHRS and CDR2 YFSETQ. With V trimmed by 3 bases and J by 6 bases, 12 bases remained unmatched. The CDR3 consists of 16 residues. CDR3 in amino acids: CASSSRTGEIANGYTF. The CDR3 DNA reads TGCGCCAGCAGCTCACGGACAGGGGAAATCGCCAATGGCTACACCTTC.

This clonotype was detected a few times. The rearrangement uses TRBV9 and TRBJ1-1; no clear D. Germline values: CDR1 SGDLS, CDR2 YYNGEE. V lost 3 bases to trimming and J lost 3 bases, with 12 bases between them. The CDR3 consists of 14 residues. The CDR3 DNA reads TGTGCCAGCAGCGCCAGTGGACGGGACACTGAAGCTTTCTTT. Amino acids: CASSASGRDTEAFF. The full variable domain, its missing parts supplied by reference TRBV9 and TRBJ1-1, is DSGVTQTPKHLITATGQRVTLRCSPRSGDLSVYWYQQSLDQGLQFLIQYYNGEERAKGNILERFSAQQFPDLHSELNLSSLELGDSALYFCASSASGRDTEAFFGQGTRLTVV.

CDR3 amino acids: CASSLAGTGGSAFF. The CDR3 DNA sequence: TGTGCCAGCAGTTTAGCGGGAACAGGGGGCTCGGCTTTCTTT. The chain has TRBV12-3 or TRBV12-4 and TRBJ1-1; 9 bases map to TRBD1. Unmatched junction bases numbered 7, after V lost 0 bases and J lost 11 bases. There are 14 residues in the CDR3.

The rearrangement joins TRBV7-2 to TRBJ1-1, with TRBD1 identical over 7 bases. Germline V gene lookup returns CDR1 SGHTA and CDR2 FQGNSA. With V trimmed by 6 bases and J by 2 bases, 6 bases remained unmatched. The CDR3 length is 14 residues. CDR3 sequence reads: CASSHRGPNTEAFF. CDR3 DNA sequence: TGTGCCAGCAGTCACAGGGGACCTAACACTGAAGCTTTCTTT. Combining the CDR3 with reference TRBV7-2 and TRBJ1-1 gives the whole variable domain GAGVSQSPSNKVTEKGKDVELRCDPISGHTALYWYRQSLGQGLEFLIYFQGNSAPDKSGLPSDRFSAERTGGSVSTLTIQRTQQEDSAVYLCASSHRGPNTEAFFGQGTRLTVV.

This clonotype showed up many times. The chain recombines TRBV7-9 with TRBJ2-7, with D unresolved. The germline V and J ends were trimmed by 1 base and 7 bases, with 8 bases remaining between them. This CDR3 region has 12 residues. Germline V CDR1 and CDR2: SEHNR, FQNEAQ (reference sequence). The CDR3 DNA sequence: TGTGCCAGCAGCTTAGATTATAGGGAGCAGTACTTC. It yields the protein CASSLDYREQYF.

Notes on this clonotype: This clone may be a read error of a much larger clone one base away. This rearrangement joins TRBV4-1 to TRBJ2-3; 8 bases align to TRBD2. Germline values: CDR1 MGHRA, CDR2 YSYEKL. V shed 1 base, J shed 11 bases, and the junction held 17 bases outside the gene matches. The CDR3 contains 17 residues. The DNA for the CDR3 is TGCGCCAGCAGCCAAGCCCACCGGGGGGGCCTTCGGGGTATGCAGTATTTT. Translating gives CASSQAHRGGLRGMQYF.